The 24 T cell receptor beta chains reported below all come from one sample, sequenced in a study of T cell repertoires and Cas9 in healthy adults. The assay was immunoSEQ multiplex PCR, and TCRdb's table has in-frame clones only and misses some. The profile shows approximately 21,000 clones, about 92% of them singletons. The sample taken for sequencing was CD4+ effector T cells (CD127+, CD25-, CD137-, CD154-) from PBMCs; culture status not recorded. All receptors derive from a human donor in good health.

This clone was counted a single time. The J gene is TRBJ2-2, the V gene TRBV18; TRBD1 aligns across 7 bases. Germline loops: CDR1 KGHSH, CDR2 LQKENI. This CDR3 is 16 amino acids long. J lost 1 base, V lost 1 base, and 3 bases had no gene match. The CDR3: CASSPLRGLNTGELFF. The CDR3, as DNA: TGTGCCAGCTCACCACTGAGGGGGCTGAACACCGGGGAGCTGTTTTTT.

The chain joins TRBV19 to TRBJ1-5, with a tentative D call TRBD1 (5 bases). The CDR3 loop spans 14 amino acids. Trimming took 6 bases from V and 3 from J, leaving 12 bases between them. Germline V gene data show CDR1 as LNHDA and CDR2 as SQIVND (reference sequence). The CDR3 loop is CASSQDSYNQPQHF. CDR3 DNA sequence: TGTGCCAGTAGCCAAGACAGTTACAATCAGCCCCAGCATTTT.

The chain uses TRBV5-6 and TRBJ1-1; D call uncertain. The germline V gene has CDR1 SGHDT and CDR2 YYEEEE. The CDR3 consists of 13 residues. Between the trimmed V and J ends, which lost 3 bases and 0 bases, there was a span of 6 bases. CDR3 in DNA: TGTGCCAGCAGCTCGACGGTGAACACTGAAGCTTTCTTT. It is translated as CASSSTVNTEAFF.

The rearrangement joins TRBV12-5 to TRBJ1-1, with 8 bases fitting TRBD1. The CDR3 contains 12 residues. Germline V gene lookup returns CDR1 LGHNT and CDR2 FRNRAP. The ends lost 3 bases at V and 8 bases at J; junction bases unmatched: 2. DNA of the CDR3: TGTGCTAGTGGTTTAAGGACAGGGGAAGCTTTCTTT. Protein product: CASGLRTGEAFF.

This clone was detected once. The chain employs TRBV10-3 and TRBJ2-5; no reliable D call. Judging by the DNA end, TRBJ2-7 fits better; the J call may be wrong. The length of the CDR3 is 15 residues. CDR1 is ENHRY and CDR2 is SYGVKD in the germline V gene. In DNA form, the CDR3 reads TGTGCCATCAGTGTTAAGAGTCAGACGGAAAACGAGCAGTACTTC. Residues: CAISVKSQTENEQYF.

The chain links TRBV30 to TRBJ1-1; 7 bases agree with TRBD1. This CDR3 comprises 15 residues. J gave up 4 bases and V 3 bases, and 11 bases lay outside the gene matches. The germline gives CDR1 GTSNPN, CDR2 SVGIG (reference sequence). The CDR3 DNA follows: TGTGCCTGGAGCTTACATACAGGGGTTGGCACTGAAGCTTTCTTT. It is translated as CAWSLHTGVGTEAFF.

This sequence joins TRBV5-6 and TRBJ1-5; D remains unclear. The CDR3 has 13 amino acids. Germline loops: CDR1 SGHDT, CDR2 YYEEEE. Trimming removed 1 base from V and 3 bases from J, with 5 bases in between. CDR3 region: CASSLRPNQPQHF. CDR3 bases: TGTGCCAGCAGCTTGCGGCCCAATCAGCCCCAGCATTTT.

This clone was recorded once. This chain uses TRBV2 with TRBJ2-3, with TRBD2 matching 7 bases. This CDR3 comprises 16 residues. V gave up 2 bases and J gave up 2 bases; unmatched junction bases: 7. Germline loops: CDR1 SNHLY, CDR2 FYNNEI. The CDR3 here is CASSEWGGSNTDTQYF. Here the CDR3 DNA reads TGTGCCAGCAGTGAATGGGGGGGGAGCAACACAGATACGCAGTATTTT. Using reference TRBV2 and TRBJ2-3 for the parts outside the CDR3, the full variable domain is EPEVTQTPSHQVTQMGQEVILRCVPISNHLYFYWYRQILGQKVEFLVSFYNNEISEKSEIFDDQFSVERPDGSNFTLKIRSTKLEDSAMYFCASSEWGGSNTDTQYFGPGTRLTVL.

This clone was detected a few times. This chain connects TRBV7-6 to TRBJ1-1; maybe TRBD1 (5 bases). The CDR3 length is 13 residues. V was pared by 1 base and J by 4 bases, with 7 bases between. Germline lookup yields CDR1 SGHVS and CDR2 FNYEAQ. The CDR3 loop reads CASSLGQSTEAFF. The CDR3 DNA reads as TGTGCCAGCAGCTTAGGACAGAGCACTGAAGCTTTCTTT.

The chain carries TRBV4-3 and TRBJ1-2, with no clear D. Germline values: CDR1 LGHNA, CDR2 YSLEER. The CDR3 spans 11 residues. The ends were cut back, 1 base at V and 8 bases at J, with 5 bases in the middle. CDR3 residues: CASSQATGYTF. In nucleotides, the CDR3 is TGCGCCAGCAGCCAAGCTACCGGCTACACCTTC.

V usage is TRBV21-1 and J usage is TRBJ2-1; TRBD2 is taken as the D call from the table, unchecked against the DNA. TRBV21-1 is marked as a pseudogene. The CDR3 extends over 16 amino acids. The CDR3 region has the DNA TGTGCCAGCAGCGCCTCCCCGGGACTAGAGTTCGGTGAGCAGTTCTTC. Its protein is CASSASPGLEFGEQFF.

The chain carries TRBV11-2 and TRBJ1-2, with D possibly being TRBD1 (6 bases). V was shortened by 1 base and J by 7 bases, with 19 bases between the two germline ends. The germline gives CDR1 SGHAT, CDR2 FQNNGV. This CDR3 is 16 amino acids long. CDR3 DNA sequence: TGTGCCAGCAGCTTAGGACATCTAGGGGGAGAGGTTGGCTACACCTTC. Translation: CASSLGHLGGEVGYTF. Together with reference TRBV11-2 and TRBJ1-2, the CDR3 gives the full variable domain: EAGVAQSPRYKIIEKRQSVAFWCNPISGHATLYWYQQILGQGPKLLIQFQNNGVVDDSQLPKDRFSAERLKGVDSTLKIQPAKLEDSAVYLCASSLGHLGGEVGYTFGSGTRLTVV.

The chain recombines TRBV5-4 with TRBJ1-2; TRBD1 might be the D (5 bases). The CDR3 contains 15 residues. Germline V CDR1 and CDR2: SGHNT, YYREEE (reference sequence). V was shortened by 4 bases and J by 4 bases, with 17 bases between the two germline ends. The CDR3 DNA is TGTGCCAGCAGCCCCCAAGAGAGGGGAAGCTATGGCTACACCTTC. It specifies CASSPQERGSYGYTF.

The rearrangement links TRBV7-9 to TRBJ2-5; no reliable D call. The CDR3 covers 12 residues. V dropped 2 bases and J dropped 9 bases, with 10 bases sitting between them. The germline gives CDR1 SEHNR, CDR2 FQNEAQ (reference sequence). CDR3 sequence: CASSLSAGPQYF. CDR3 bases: TGTGCCAGCAGCTTATCGGCAGGTCCCCAGTACTTC.

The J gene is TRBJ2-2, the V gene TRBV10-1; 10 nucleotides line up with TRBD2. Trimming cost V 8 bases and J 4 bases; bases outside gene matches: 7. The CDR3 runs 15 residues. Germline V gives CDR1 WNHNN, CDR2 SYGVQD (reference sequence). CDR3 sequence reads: CASAPVAGGTGELFF. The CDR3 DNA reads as TGCGCCAGCGCTCCAGTAGCGGGGGGCACCGGGGAGCTGTTTTTT.

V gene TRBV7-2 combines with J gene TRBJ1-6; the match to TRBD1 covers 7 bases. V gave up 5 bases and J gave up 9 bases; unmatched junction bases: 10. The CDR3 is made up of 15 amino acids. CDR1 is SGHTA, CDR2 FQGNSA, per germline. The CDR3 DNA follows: TGTGCCAGCAGCCGAACAGGACAGGAGCGTTCACCCCTCCACTTT. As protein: CASSRTGQERSPLHF.

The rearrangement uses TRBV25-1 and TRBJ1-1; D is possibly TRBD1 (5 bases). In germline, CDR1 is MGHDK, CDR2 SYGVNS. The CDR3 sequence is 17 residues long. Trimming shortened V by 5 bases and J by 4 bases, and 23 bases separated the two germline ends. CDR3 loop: CASSISGTGLRGTEAFF. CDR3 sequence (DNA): TGTGCCAGCAGTATATCCGGGACGGGGTTAAGGGGCACTGAAGCTTTCTTT.

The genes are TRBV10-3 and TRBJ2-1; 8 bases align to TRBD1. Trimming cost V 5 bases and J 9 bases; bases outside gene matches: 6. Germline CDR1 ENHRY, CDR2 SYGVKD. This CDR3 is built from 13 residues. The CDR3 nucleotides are TGTGCCATCAGTAAGGACAGGGAAGGTGAGCAGTTCTTC. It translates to CAISKDREGEQFF.

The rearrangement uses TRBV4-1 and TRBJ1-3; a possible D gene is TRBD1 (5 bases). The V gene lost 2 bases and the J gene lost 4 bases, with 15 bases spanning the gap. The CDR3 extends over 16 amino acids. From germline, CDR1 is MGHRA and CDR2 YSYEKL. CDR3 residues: CASSQLRRWGGNTIYF. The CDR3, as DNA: TGCGCCAGCAGCCAACTCCGGAGGTGGGGGGGAAACACCATATATTTT.

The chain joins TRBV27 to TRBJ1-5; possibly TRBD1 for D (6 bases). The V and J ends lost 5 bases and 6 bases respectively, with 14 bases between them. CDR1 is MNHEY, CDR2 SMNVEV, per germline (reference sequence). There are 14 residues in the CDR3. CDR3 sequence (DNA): TGTGCCAGCAGTACCACAGGGAGGAGTCAGCCCCAGCATTTT. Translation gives CASSTTGRSQPQHF.

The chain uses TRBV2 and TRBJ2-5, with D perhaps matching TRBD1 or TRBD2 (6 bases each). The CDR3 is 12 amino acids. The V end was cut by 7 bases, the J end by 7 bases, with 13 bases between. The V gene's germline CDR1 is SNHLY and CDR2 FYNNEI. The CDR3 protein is CASTGGPGTQYF. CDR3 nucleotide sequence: TGTGCCAGCACCGGGGGCCCCGGGACCCAGTACTTC.

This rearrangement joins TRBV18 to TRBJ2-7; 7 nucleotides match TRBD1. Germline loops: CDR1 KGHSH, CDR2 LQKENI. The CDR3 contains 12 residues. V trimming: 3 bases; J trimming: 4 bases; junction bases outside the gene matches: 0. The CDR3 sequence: CASSPTGYEQYF. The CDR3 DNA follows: TGTGCCAGCTCACCGACAGGGTACGAGCAGTACTTC.

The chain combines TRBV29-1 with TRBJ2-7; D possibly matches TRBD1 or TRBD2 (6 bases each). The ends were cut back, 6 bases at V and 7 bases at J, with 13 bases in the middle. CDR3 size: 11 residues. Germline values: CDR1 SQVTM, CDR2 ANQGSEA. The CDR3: CSVEGGGEQYF. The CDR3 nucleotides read TGCAGCGTGGAGGGGGGCGGGGAGCAGTACTTC.

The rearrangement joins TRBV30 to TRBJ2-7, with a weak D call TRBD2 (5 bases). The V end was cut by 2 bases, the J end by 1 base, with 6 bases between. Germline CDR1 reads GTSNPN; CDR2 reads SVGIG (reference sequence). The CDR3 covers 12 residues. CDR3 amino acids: CAWSTGSYEQYF. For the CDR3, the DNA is TGTGCCTGGAGTACGGGGTCCTACGAGCAGTACTTC.